This entry describes one T cell receptor beta chain. Sequencing was performed with immunoSEQ multiplex PCR; in TCRdb, only in-frame clones are kept and a portion is missing. Of around 370,000 clones in the sample, more than 75% were seen once. The entry originates in a study of blood T cell repertoires in COVID-19. This CDR3 is built from 13 residues. Trimming took off 6 bases at V and 5 bases at J, with 13 bases between the two ends. The chain links TRBV12-3 or TRBV12-4 to TRBJ2-5; a weak D match, TRBD2 (6 bases). The sequence was obtained from a woman under 30 who had recovered from COVID-19. Sequenced sample: PBMCs or T cells enriched from blood (not recorded which). The CDR3 here is CASSSTRGETQYF. CDR3 nucleotides: TGTGCCAGCAGCTCCACCCGGGGGGAGACCCAGTACTTC.